These 29 T cell receptor beta chains were all obtained from the same sample, sequenced in a study of T cell clonality in common variable immunodeficiency. These receptors' antigens are unknown. The assay was immunoSEQ multiplex PCR, and TCRdb's table has in-frame clones only and misses some. In total the sample includes approximately 20,000 clones, none of them seen once. Study findings and constraints: Reportedly, TCR beta sequences from common variable immunodeficiency showed fewer deletions and N-nucleotide insertions.

Sequencing was carried out using peripheral blood mononuclear cells. These TCRs come from a human donor with common variable immunodeficiency.

This clone was detected ten times or more. The read terminates 3 residues before the CDR3 end, so the remaining end is supplied by the germline J gene. The rearrangement uses TRBV18 and TRBJ1-1, with 11 nucleotides matching TRBD1. Germline V gene data show CDR1 as KGHSH and CDR2 as LQKENI. The CDR3 runs 20 residues. Unmatched junction bases numbered 19, after V lost 4 bases and J lost 3 bases. The DNA read from the CDR3 is TGTGCCAGCTCACGTCCCTACATCCGGACAGGGGGCGGTTTGGACACTGAA. This codes for CASSRPYIRTGGGLDTE. The whole CDR3 sequence reads CASSRPYIRTGGGLDTEAFF.

Many counts were recorded for this clone. The read comes to an end 3 residues before the CDR3 does, leaving the germline J gene to fill in the end. This chain joins TRBV5-1 and TRBJ2-5; 8 nucleotides match TRBD1. The V gene's germline CDR1 is SGHRS and CDR2 YFSETQ. The CDR3 is 17 amino acids. The V segment lost 0 bases and the J segment 0 bases; nucleotides outside the gene matches: 7. The chain's CDR3 is CASSLVGQESYQETQYF. CDR3 DNA, as far as it was read: TGCGCCAGCAGCTTGGTGGGACAGGAATCGTACCAAGAGACC.

With regard to this clone: From the germline J gene comes the end of the CDR3, since the read stops 3 residues before it. The chain couples TRBV19 to TRBJ1-5; 8 bases line up with TRBD1. Germline trimming cut 4 bases from V and 7 bases from J; bases unmatched to any gene: 9. The germline CDR1 and CDR2 sequences are LNHDA and SQIVND (reference sequence). The CDR3 contains 15 residues. The sequenced CDR3 bases are TGTGCCAGTAGTACGGACAGGGTGGAAGAACAGCCC. This translates into CASSTDRVEEQP. The full CDR3 protein reads CASSTDRVEEQPQHF.

This clone was observed many times. The read halts 3 residues ahead of the CDR3 end, with the missing end drawn from the germline J gene. The chain joins TRBV2 to TRBJ2-2; no reliable D call. In germline, CDR1 is SNHLY, CDR2 FYNNEI. The CDR3 sequence is 13 residues long. V gave up 6 bases and J gave up 1 base, with 6 bases separating them. This CDR3 is CASRAENTGELFF. CDR3 DNA, as far as it was read: TGTGCCAGCAGGGCTGAGAACACCGGGGAG.

This clone occurred a few times. The read finishes 3 residues shy of the CDR3 end, and the germline J gene is used to complete it. This chain joins TRBV18 and TRBJ1-2; TRBD1 matches 9 bases. From germline, CDR1 is KGHSH and CDR2 LQKENI. This CDR3 has 14 amino acids. J lost 2 bases, V lost 6 bases, and 4 bases had no gene match. This chain's CDR3 is CASSDRGANYGYTF. CDR3 bases read: TGTGCCAGCTCGGACAGGGGCGCGAACTATGGC.

This clone was seen ten or more times. Read data end 3 residues before the CDR3 end; the end is taken from the germline J gene. The rearrangement uses TRBV6-4 and TRBJ1-1; perhaps TRBD1 as D (6 bases). The CDR3 length is 16 residues. With 4 bases removed from V and 3 bases from J, the gap between germline ends came to 18 bases. Per germline, CDR1 MRHNA and CDR2 SNTAGT. This chain's CDR3 is CASSVQGIGRDTEAFF. The covered CDR3 bases are TGTGCCAGCAGTGTCCAGGGGATAGGGAGGGACACTGAA.

In this sample, this clone turned up a few times. CDR3 DNA, as far as it was read: TGTGCCAGCTCACCTTTAGACGGGGGAATCGGC. This sequence encodes CASSPLDGGIG. The CDR3 in its entirety is CASSPLDGGIGYTF. The genes are TRBV18 and TRBJ1-2; D may be TRBD1 (5 bases). The CDR3 is cut off 3 residues early in the read; its end comes from the germline J gene. The CDR3 is made up of 14 amino acids. CDR1 is KGHSH and CDR2 is LQKENI in the germline V gene.

The table lists this clone with many counts. The sequenced fragment ends 3 residues before the CDR3 boundary, so the rest is inferred from the germline J gene. The J gene is TRBJ2-1, the V gene TRBV11-2; 8 bases match TRBD1. CDR3 size: 13 residues. Germline V gives CDR1 SGHAT, CDR2 FQNNGV. Unmatched junction bases numbered 4, after V lost 5 bases and J lost 7 bases. The part of the CDR3 DNA that was read is TGTGCCAGCAGCACCGACAGGGGTAATGAG. Residues: CASSTDRGNE. The entire CDR3 protein is CASSTDRGNEQFF.

This clone was seen many times. With the read ending 3 residues before the CDR3 end, the germline J gene is used to fill in that end. The chain recombines TRBV7-8 with TRBJ2-7; TRBD2 matches at 8 bases. Unmatched junction bases numbered 8, after V lost 4 bases and J lost 3 bases. The CDR3 is 15 residues long. Germline V lookup: CDR1 SGHVS, CDR2 FQNEAQ. The CDR3 reads CASSSQAGDGYEQYF. CDR3 bases read: TGTGCCAGCAGCTCCCAAGCGGGAGACGGCTACGAG.

Comments on this clone: The read halts 3 residues ahead of the CDR3 end, with the missing end drawn from the germline J gene. The J gene is TRBJ2-5, the V gene TRBV5-6, with 10 bases lining up with TRBD2. The CDR3 spans 14 residues. Germline V gene sequence: CDR1 SGHDT, CDR2 YYEEEE. V shed 4 bases and J 3 bases; nucleotides not matched to a gene: 3. This CDR3 reads CASSTLAGEETQYF. Incomplete CDR3 DNA: TGTGCCAGCAGCACCCTAGCGGGAGAAGAGACC.

In this sample, this clone turned up many times. The CDR3 end is not reached by the read, which stops 3 residues before it; the germline J gene fills it in. The chain has TRBV11-3 and TRBJ2-1; TRBD2 is a possible D gene (6 bases). Germline V gene sequence: CDR1 SGHNT, CDR2 YENEEA. CDR3 length: 15 residues. Trimming took off 6 bases at V and 8 bases at J, with 20 bases between the two ends. The CDR3 here is CASSPGLLLGDEQFF. The sequenced CDR3 bases are TGTGCCAGCAGTCCGGGACTCCTACTCGGAGATGAG.

On this clone itself: Read data end 3 residues before the CDR3 end; the end is taken from the germline J gene. The chain employs TRBV2 and TRBJ2-1, with D perhaps matching TRBD2 (6 bases). V lost 8 bases, J lost 6 bases, and 17 bases lay in between. Germline assignment: CDR1 SNHLY and CDR2 FYNNEI. The CDR3 has 14 amino acids. The DNA read from the CDR3 is TGTGCCAGCGGAGGGAAGAGCAGGGCCAATGAG. Amino acids: CASGGKSRANE. In full, the CDR3 reads CASGGKSRANEQFF.

This clone has a count of ten or more. The CDR3 spells CASSNNLAGGPSYNEQFF. The part of the CDR3 DNA that was read is TGTGCCAGCAGCAATAACTTAGCGGGAGGGCCCTCCTACAATGAG. The V gene is TRBV2, the J gene TRBJ2-1, with 11 bases aligning to TRBD2. The CDR3 extends 3 residues past the end of the read, so its final part is completed from the germline J gene. Germline trimming cut 6 bases from V and 0 bases from J; bases unmatched to any gene: 10. In germline, CDR1 is SNHLY, CDR2 FYNNEI. The CDR3 length is 18 residues.

In its sample, this clone was seen many times. The sequence runs out 3 residues before the end of the CDR3; the remainder is reconstructed from the germline J gene. The V call is TRBV19, the J call TRBJ1-4, with 7 nucleotides matching TRBD1. CDR3 length: 13 amino acids. Germline V gene lookup returns CDR1 LNHDA and CDR2 SQIVND (reference sequence). Unmatched junction bases numbered 7, after V lost 7 bases and J lost 8 bases. The CDR3 spells CASTPPDREKLFF. CDR3 bases read: TGTGCCAGTACACCGCCGGACAGGGAAAAA.

This clone was observed at least ten times. The CDR3 end lies 3 residues beyond the end of the read and is filled in from the germline J gene. The rearrangement links TRBV14 to TRBJ2-3, with TRBD1 matching 7 bases. The CDR3 contains 14 residues. Per germline, CDR1 SGHDN and CDR2 FVKESK. V trimming: 4 bases; J trimming: 4 bases; junction bases outside the gene matches: 5. The CDR3 sequence is CASSLTGSPDTQYF. CDR3 DNA (partial): TGTGCCAGCAGCCTGACAGGGAGCCCAGATACG.

Judged by abundance, this clone is medium-sized. The read is 3 residues too short to cover the CDR3 end, so that end is filled in from the germline J gene. This chain links TRBV12-3 or TRBV12-4 with TRBJ2-1; D perhaps matches TRBD2 (5 bases). The CDR3 runs 15 residues. Trimming pared 7 bases from V and 2 bases from J, leaving 15 bases between. CDR3 loop: CASTKADLPYNEQFF. The part of the CDR3 DNA that was read is TGTGCCAGCACCAAAGCGGACCTCCCCTACAATGAG.

This clone showed up many times. Here the CDR3 reads CASSEGHSYEQYF. CDR3 bases read: TGTGCCAGCAGTGAAGGACACTCCTACGAG. V and J are TRBV6-1 and TRBJ2-7; D gene uncertain. With the read ending 3 residues before the CDR3 end, the germline J gene is used to fill in that end. The CDR3 sequence is 13 residues long. The germline V gene has CDR1 MNHNS and CDR2 SASEGT. Trimming removed 1 base from V and 0 bases from J, with 4 bases in between.

This clone was counted at least ten times. The read ends 3 residues shy of where the CDR3 ends; the end is completed using the germline J gene. The chain has TRBV5-6 and TRBJ2-3; D possibly corresponds to TRBD1 (6 bases). The germline CDR1 and CDR2 sequences are SGHDT and YYEEEE. Trimming cost V 0 bases and J 2 bases, with 7 bases left between them. The CDR3 covers 14 residues. The CDR3 DNA, read in part, is TGTGCCAGCAGCTTGGACAGGGCCACAGATACG. Translated: CASSLDRATDT. The full CDR3 protein reads CASSLDRATDTQYF.

This clone was recorded at least ten times. The read stops 3 residues short of the end of the CDR3; the missing end is completed from the germline J gene. This chain uses TRBV7-3 with TRBJ1-2, with 8 positions matching TRBD1. Germline V gene data show CDR1 as SGHTA and CDR2 as FQGTGA. The CDR3 covers 15 residues. The CDR3 here is CASSRSTGEIKGYTF. CDR3 bases read: TGTGCCAGCAGCCGATCGACAGGGGAAATCAAGGGC.

This clone was seen at least ten times. With the read ending 3 residues before the CDR3 end, the germline J gene is used to fill in that end. The rearrangement joins TRBV19 to TRBJ2-2; possible D gene TRBD2, 6 bases. This CDR3 spans 16 amino acids. Germline values: CDR1 LNHDA, CDR2 SQIVND (reference sequence). Trimming took off 0 bases at V and 0 bases at J, with 8 bases between the two ends. CDR3: CASSIEGGTNTGELFF. Incomplete CDR3 DNA: TGTGCCAGTAGTATAGAGGGCGGGACGAACACCGGGGAG. The full variable domain, rest sourced from reference TRBV19 and TRBJ2-2, is DGGITQSPKYLFRKEGQNVTLSCEQNLNHDAMYWYRQDPGQGLRLIYYSQIVNDFQKGDIAEGYSVSREKKESFPLTVTSAQKNPTAFYLCASSIEGGTNTGELFFGEGSRLTVL.

This clone appeared many times. The DNA ends 3 residues before the CDR3 does, and the rest of the CDR3 is filled in from the germline J gene. The chain recombines TRBV18 with TRBJ2-7; D unclear. The CDR3 extends over 15 amino acids. Germline values: CDR1 KGHSH, CDR2 LQKENI. Trimming removed 3 bases at V and 2 bases at J, with 14 bases between. The CDR3 region is CASSPVRTTTYEQYF. Partial CDR3 DNA: TGTGCCAGCTCACCGGTCCGCACTACTACCTACGAG.

Worth noting for this clone: The read terminates 3 residues before the CDR3 end, so the remaining end is supplied by the germline J gene. The chain uses TRBV7-9 and TRBJ1-2; no clear D gene. Germline V lookup: CDR1 SEHNR, CDR2 FQNEAQ (reference sequence). The CDR3 spans 12 residues. Here the CDR3 reads CAISHVTYGYTF. CDR3 DNA (partial): TGTGCCATTTCGCACGTTACCTACGGC.

This clone is categorized as medium-sized (0.01 to 0.1%). The junction departs from the called germline gene at one end, perhaps through a read error. The read comes to an end 3 residues before the CDR3 does, leaving the germline J gene to fill in the end. The chain has TRBV30 and TRBJ2-7, with D perhaps matching TRBD1 (6 bases). The CDR3 is made up of 14 amino acids. Germline CDR1 reads GTSNPN; CDR2 reads SVGIG (reference sequence). CDR3 residues: CAWSQGQGSSEQYF. The CDR3 DNA, read in part, is TGTGCCTGGAGCCAGGGGCAGGGATCCTCCGAG.

This clone was counted ten times or more. The missing CDR3 end, 3 residues past where the read stops, is filled in from the germline J gene. The rearrangement joins TRBV10-3 to TRBJ2-7; D is undetermined. V was shortened by 0 bases and J by 6 bases, with 6 bases between the two germline ends. The CDR3 spans 12 residues. Germline CDR1 and CDR2: ENHRY and SYGVKD. CDR3 DNA, as far as it was read: TGTGCCATCAGTGAGTCAGGCCGCGAG. Encoded protein: CAISESGRE. The whole CDR3 sequence is CAISESGREQYF.

This clone was recorded at least ten times. Read coverage stops 3 residues before the CDR3 terminus; the germline J gene supplies the remainder. The chain joins TRBV20-1 to TRBJ2-1; D is unresolved. The germline V gene has CDR1 DFQATT and CDR2 SNEGSKA (reference sequence). Trimming shortened V by 3 bases and J by 4 bases, and 13 bases separated the two germline ends. The CDR3 extends over 14 amino acids. The CDR3 bases that were read are TGCAGTGCTAGTTCGAGCAACGGTTACAATGAG. Translation: CSASSSNGYNE. The CDR3 in full is CSASSSNGYNEQFF.

This clone turned up a few times. The read finishes 3 residues shy of the CDR3 end, and the germline J gene is used to complete it. The chain links TRBV5-1 to TRBJ2-7; D gene ambiguous. CDR1 and CDR2 from the germline V gene are SGHRS and YFSETQ. V lost 0 bases and J 4 bases, leaving 8 bases between the germline ends. The CDR3 is made up of 13 amino acids. The CDR3 sequence is CASSLAQNYEQYF. CDR3 bases read: TGCGCCAGCAGCTTGGCACAGAATTACGAG.

This clone came up many times. The CDR3 end lies 3 residues beyond the end of the read and is filled in from the germline J gene. V is TRBV20-1 and J is TRBJ2-7; 10 bases are a match to TRBD1. The germline V gene has CDR1 DFQATT and CDR2 SNEGSKA (reference sequence). The CDR3 runs 14 residues. Germline trimming cut 1 base from V and 5 bases from J; bases unmatched to any gene: 5. The CDR3 sequence: CSARATGTGDEQYF. The sequenced part of the CDR3 DNA is TGCAGTGCTAGAGCTACCGGGACAGGGGACGAG.

This clone was counted ten times or more. The read falls 3 residues short of the CDR3 end, and the missing part is taken from the germline J gene. The rearrangement uses TRBV5-1 and TRBJ1-6; a weak D match, TRBD1 (6 bases). Looked up from germline, CDR1 is SGHRS and CDR2 is YFSETQ. This CDR3 region has 14 residues. CDR3 bases read: TGCGCCAGCAGCTTGTCCAACAGGGAGGTTTCC. Translating it yields CASSLSNREVS. The whole CDR3 reads CASSLSNREVSLHF.

This clone was seen ten or more times. The read halts 3 residues ahead of the CDR3 end, with the missing end drawn from the germline J gene. The gene calls are TRBV5-1 and TRBJ2-5, with 8 bases fitting TRBD1. V lost 0 bases to trimming and J lost 1 base; unmatched junction nucleotides: 5. The CDR3 sequence is 16 residues long. The germline V gene has CDR1 SGHRS and CDR2 YFSETQ. This CDR3 reads CASSLAGTGVQETQYF. CDR3 DNA, as far as it was read: TGCGCCAGCAGCTTGGCTGGGACAGGAGTCCAAGAGACC.